This TCR beta chain was sequenced in a study of tumor-infiltrating lymphocytes in oesophageal squamous cell carcinoma. Using its own MiXCR run on the PCR reads, TCRdb lists one record per CDR3 protein. Seen here are about 10,000 distinct CDR3 sequences, 58% observed once, and the top ten hold approximately 42%. CDR1 is SGHTA, CDR2 FQGNSA, per germline. Between the trimmed V and J ends, which lost 6 bases and 6 bases, there was a span of 15 bases. The CDR3 length is 13 residues. The origin of this receptor is a female donor with esophageal squamous cell carcinoma. This chain uses TRBV7-2 with TRBJ2-7; maybe TRBD2 (6 bases). The material sequenced was esophageal tumor tissue. CDR3 DNA: TGTGCCAGCAGGGGCGGACTAAAGGGCGAGCAGTACTTC. It translates to CASRGGLKGEQYF.